One and the same sample provided the 26 T cell receptor beta chains below, sequenced in a study of monozygotic twins with inflammatory bowel disease. TCRdb reprocessed the 5' RACE reads and keeps a single row for each CDR3 protein, giving no DNA. This sample's table has around 400,000 distinct CDR3 sequences. The sample was blood. Every receptor here comes from a human donor with ulcerative colitis or Crohn's disease, or a healthy co-twin of an affected twin (not recorded which).

This chain connects TRBV7-9 to TRBJ2-5; the TCRdb D gene call, TRBD2, has no DNA to confirm it. Germline V gives CDR1 SEHNR, CDR2 FQNEAQ (reference sequence). The CDR3 loop spans 14 amino acids. The CDR3 reads CASSSPAAQETQYF.

V gene TRBV19 combines with J gene TRBJ2-5; TCRdb reports TRBD1, a call that lacks DNA to check it against. Germline CDR1 and CDR2: LNHDA and SQIVND (reference sequence). The length of the CDR3 is 13 residues. CDR3 sequence reads: CASSIWPRETQYF.

V usage is TRBV6-1 and J usage is TRBJ1-2; TCRdb lists TRBD1, though no DNA is available to test this call. The CDR3 runs 16 residues. Looked up from germline, CDR1 is MNHNS and CDR2 is SASEGT. This CDR3 reads CASSDPRTGIDYGYTF.

The chain has TRBV11-2 and TRBJ1-1; TCRdb picks TRBD1, but there is no DNA to check that call. Germline assignment: CDR1 SGHAT and CDR2 FQNNGV. The CDR3 contains 15 residues. CDR3 in amino acids: CASSRGTGWDTEAFF.

V is TRBV10-3 and J is TRBJ2-3; the D call from TCRdb, TRBD2, cannot be confirmed without DNA. The CDR3 runs to 17 residues. CDR1 and CDR2 (germline): ENHRY, SYGVKD. The CDR3 region is CAISESFRGAGSDTQYF.

The rearrangement links TRBV5-1 to TRBJ2-1; the D call from TCRdb, TRBD1, cannot be confirmed without DNA. The CDR3 contains 14 residues. Germline V gives CDR1 SGHRS, CDR2 YFSETQ. This CDR3 reads CASSLGTGGGEQFF.

The V and J genes are TRBV7-9 and TRBJ2-2; TCRdb designates TRBD2, a call that cannot be tested without DNA. The CDR3 sequence is 17 residues long. The germline V gene has CDR1 SEHNR and CDR2 FQNEAQ (reference sequence). The CDR3 region is CASSTSLAGTNTGELFF.

The CDR3 loop reads CASSQWIGGTSTDTQYF. The V and J genes are TRBV7-9 and TRBJ2-3; there is no DNA to check the TCRdb D call of TRBD1. CDR3 length: 17 residues. Germline V gives CDR1 SEHNR, CDR2 FQNEAQ (reference sequence).

CDR3: CASSPTTPRLAGSYEQYF. The chain uses TRBV5-5 and TRBJ2-7; there is no DNA to check the TCRdb D call of TRBD2. CDR3 length: 18 residues. Germline V lookup: CDR1 SGHKS, CDR2 YYEKEE (reference sequence).

The chain uses TRBV3-1 and TRBJ1-1. CDR3 length: 15 residues. Germline V CDR1 and CDR2: LGHDT, YNNKEL (reference sequence). The CDR3 sequence: CASSLYRDLRTEAFF.

The rearrangement links TRBV27 to TRBJ2-7. The CDR3 length is 13 residues. Looked up from germline, CDR1 is MNHEY and CDR2 is SMNVEV (reference sequence). The chain's CDR3 is CASSFRGSYEQYF.

The rearrangement links TRBV20-1 to TRBJ1-4. CDR3 size: 16 residues. CDR1 and CDR2 (germline): DFQATT, SNEGSKA (reference sequence). CDR3 region: CSALPQILTTNEKLFF.

This chain joins TRBV20-1 and TRBJ2-1; TCRdb's D gene call, TRBD1, goes unchecked for lack of DNA. Germline V gene data show CDR1 as DFQATT and CDR2 as SNEGSKA (reference sequence). This CDR3 comprises 13 residues. CDR3 amino acids: CSAARVGYNEQFF.

The chain uses TRBV6-4 and TRBJ2-7; TCRdb picks TRBD1, but there is no DNA to check that call. The CDR3 consists of 16 residues. Germline V gives CDR1 MRHNA, CDR2 SNTAGT. The CDR3 here is CASSSRGGIPSYEQYF.

The chain links TRBV12-3 or TRBV12-4 to TRBJ2-1; TCRdb returns TRBD1, unconfirmable since there is no DNA. This CDR3 has 17 amino acids. CDR3 residues: CASSHRQGLSSYNEQFF.

The rearrangement joins TRBV20-1 to TRBJ2-2; TCRdb's D gene call, TRBD2, goes unchecked for lack of DNA. The CDR3 length is 16 residues. CDR1 and CDR2 (germline): DFQATT, SNEGSKA (reference sequence). CDR3 loop: CSARDGGRMNTGELFF.

The rearrangement links TRBV5-5 to TRBJ1-1. Germline V gene data show CDR1 as SGHKS and CDR2 as YYEKEE (reference sequence). The CDR3 sequence is 15 residues long. CDR3 sequence reads: CASSLAGQEDTEAFF.

This chain uses TRBV19 with TRBJ1-2. The germline gives CDR1 LNHDA, CDR2 SQIVND (reference sequence). The CDR3 contains 12 residues. The CDR3 sequence is CASTVGDYGYTF.

The chain links TRBV3-1 to TRBJ1-4; the TCRdb call, TRBD1, lacks DNA for checking. The CDR3 covers 15 residues. Germline V gene data show CDR1 as LGHDT and CDR2 as YNNKEL (reference sequence). The CDR3 loop reads CASSAGTGGVEKLFF.

The CDR3 spells CASSLQAHRVGDTQYF. The gene calls are TRBV6-5 and TRBJ2-3; TCRdb's assignment of TRBD1 cannot be checked, as there is no DNA. CDR1 and CDR2 (germline): MNHEY, SVGAGI. The CDR3 is 16 residues long.

The chain carries TRBV7-2 and TRBJ1-5. CDR1 is SGHTA and CDR2 is FQGNSA in the germline V gene. The CDR3 sequence is 14 residues long. CDR3: CASSPWESNQPQHF.

The chain uses TRBV7-9 and TRBJ1-2; the D gene TCRdb calls, TRBD1, cannot be checked with no DNA. The CDR3 is 14 amino acids. The V gene's germline CDR1 is SEHNR and CDR2 FQNEAQ (reference sequence). This chain's CDR3 is CASSSEGALYGYTF.

This chain connects TRBV12-3 or TRBV12-4 to TRBJ2-7; TCRdb calls TRBD1, which cannot be checked without DNA. The CDR3 sequence is 12 residues long. CDR3 protein: CASRAQDREQYF.

The chain employs TRBV27 and TRBJ2-1; TCRdb's D call of TRBD1 is untestable without DNA. CDR3 length: 15 amino acids. Germline CDR1 is MNHEY and CDR2 is SMNVEV (reference sequence). The CDR3 here is CASSLGTGQINEQFF.

The chain is built from TRBV7-9 and TRBJ2-7; TCRdb's D call, TRBD1, is unchecked because there is no DNA. This CDR3 has 16 residues. Germline CDR1 SEHNR, CDR2 FQNEAQ (reference sequence). The CDR3 protein is CASSLDAWTRISEQYF.

The chain joins TRBV29-1 to TRBJ1-2; TCRdb returns TRBD1, unconfirmable since there is no DNA. CDR3 length: 12 residues. Germline CDR1 SQVTM, CDR2 ANQGSEA. The CDR3 reads CSAPGANYGYTF.